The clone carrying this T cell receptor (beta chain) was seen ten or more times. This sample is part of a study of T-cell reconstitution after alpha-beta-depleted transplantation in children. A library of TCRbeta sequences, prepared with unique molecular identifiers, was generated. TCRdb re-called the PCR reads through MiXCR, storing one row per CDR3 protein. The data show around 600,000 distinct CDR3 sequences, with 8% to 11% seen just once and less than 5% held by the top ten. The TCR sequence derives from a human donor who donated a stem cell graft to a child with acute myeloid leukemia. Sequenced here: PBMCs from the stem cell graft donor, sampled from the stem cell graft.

The CDR3 DNA reads TGCAGCGTTGAAAATGGGCAGACCCAGTACTTC. Residues: CSVENGQTQYF. The J gene is TRBJ2-5, the V gene TRBV29-1; D not resolved. CDR3 length: 11 amino acids. V was trimmed by 2 bases and J by 6 bases, leaving 7 bases between them. Per the germline V gene, CDR1 is SQVTM and CDR2 is ANQGSEA.